One sample yielded the 28 T cell receptor beta chains listed below, sequenced in a study of memory CD4+ T cells and cytomegalovirus serostatus. Single viable CD3+CD4+CD8-CD45RO+ cells were sorted as the memory CD4+ T cells. Clones were read by immunoSEQ multiplex PCR, and TCRdb kept only the in-frame ones, dropping some. The repertoire holds some 66,000 clones, with about three quarters as singletons. The material sequenced was memory CD4+ T cells from blood. All receptors derive from an adult in good health and CMV-seropositive.

The chain has TRBV11-3 and TRBJ2-1; unclear D gene. The germline gives CDR1 SGHNT, CDR2 YENEEA. The CDR3 length is 16 residues. V was shortened by 2 bases and J by 10 bases, with 21 bases between the two germline ends. CDR3 in DNA: TGTGCCAGCAGCTTATCTTTGGGTGCGCAATTAGGCGAGCAGTTCTTC. This gives the protein CASSLSLGAQLGEQFF.

The chain recombines TRBV2 with TRBJ1-4; TRBD1 matches 10 bases. Germline lookup yields CDR1 SNHLY and CDR2 FYNNEI. This CDR3 contains 14 residues. With 4 bases clipped from V and 8 bases from J, the junction kept 4 bases outside the gene matches. The CDR3 region has the DNA TGTGCCAGCAGTGCGAAGACAGGGGGCGAAAAACTGTTTTTT. Translated: CASSAKTGGEKLFF.

The rearrangement uses TRBV27 and TRBJ2-7; the D is unclear. The CDR3 length is 14 residues. The V gene's germline CDR1 is MNHEY and CDR2 SMNVEV (reference sequence). CDR3 loop: CVSWAVSTPYEQYF. The CDR3 coding sequence is TGTGTTTCGTGGGCTGTTTCGACTCCCTACGAGCAGTACTTC.

The chain has TRBV28 and TRBJ1-4; 9 bases agree with TRBD1. The J segment lost 4 bases and the V segment lost 3 bases, leaving 15 bases of the junction unmatched. Germline CDR1 is MDHEN and CDR2 is SYDVKM. This CDR3 is 19 amino acids long. The CDR3 loop reads CASSFYGTGIFHNNEKLFF. The CDR3 DNA reads TGTGCCAGCAGTTTCTATGGGACAGGGATATTTCATAATAATGAAAAACTGTTTTTT.

The V gene is TRBV27, the J gene TRBJ2-3; the D gene is possibly TRBD1 (6 bases). This CDR3 spans 12 amino acids. V shed 5 bases and J shed 8 bases, with 11 bases lying between them. Germline CDR1 MNHEY, CDR2 SMNVEV (reference sequence). The CDR3 region has the DNA TGTGCCAGCAGTCCAATACAGGGTACGCAGTATTTT. It encodes CASSPIQGTQYF.

The V and J genes are TRBV19 and TRBJ2-1; weak D call: TRBD2 (6 bases). In germline, CDR1 is LNHDA, CDR2 SQIVND (reference sequence). V gave up 5 bases and J gave up 7 bases, with 18 bases separating them. CDR3 length equals 15 residues. Written as DNA, the CDR3 is TGTGCCAGTAGTGCAACCGGGACTGAGAGGAATGAGCAGTTCTTC. Translated, it gives CASSATGTERNEQFF.

A single count supports this clone. The genes are TRBV5-1 and TRBJ1-2, with TRBD1 identical over 7 bases. CDR1 SGHRS and CDR2 YFSETQ come from the germline V gene. The CDR3 covers 15 residues. Losses at the gene ends were 4 bases for V and 4 bases for J; bases not matched to a gene: 10. The CDR3 protein is CASSATGEQSYGYTF. CDR3 coding DNA: TGCGCCAGCAGCGCTACAGGGGAGCAATCCTATGGCTACACCTTC.

The chain links TRBV7-9 to TRBJ2-7; 9 bases map to TRBD1. From germline, CDR1 is SEHNR and CDR2 FQNEAQ (reference sequence). The CDR3 loop spans 14 amino acids. Trimming took 4 bases from V and 1 from J; bases not matched to a gene: 2. CDR3 region: CASSSGTGSYEQYF. DNA of the CDR3: TGTGCCAGCAGCTCCGGGACAGGGTCCTACGAGCAGTACTTC.

Remarks on this clone: Mismatch with germline at one junction end may stem from a read error. The chain recombines TRBV28 with TRBJ2-5, with TRBD2 as a possible D gene (6 bases). CDR3 length equals 17 residues. CDR1 is MDHEN, CDR2 SYDVKM, per germline. Here the CDR3 DNA reads TGTGCCAGCAGTGGGGATGGTTGGGGACTGCCTCAAGGGACCCAGTACTTC. It is translated as CASSGDGWGLPQGTQYF. The full variable domain, with the rest looked up from reference TRBV28 and TRBJ2-5, is DVKVTQSSRYLVKRTGEKVFLECVQDMDHENMFWYRQDPGLGLRLIYFSYDVKMKEKGDIPEGYSVSREKKERFSLILESASTNQTSMYLCASSGDGWGLPQGTQYFGPGTRLLVL.

This clone was seen more than once but under ten times. V usage is TRBV9 and J usage is TRBJ2-3; 11 bases align to TRBD2. V trimming: 3 bases; J trimming: 6 bases; junction bases outside the gene matches: 6. CDR1 and CDR2 (germline): SGDLS, YYNGEE. The CDR3 spans 15 residues. Here the CDR3 DNA reads TGTGCCAGCAGCGATCTAGCGGGAGGCGGGGATACGCAGTATTTT. This sequence encodes CASSDLAGGGDTQYF.

This clone showed up just a few times. The rearrangement joins TRBV5-4 to TRBJ1-2, with D unresolved. Germline CDR1 and CDR2: SGHNT and YYREEE (reference sequence). This CDR3 is 13 amino acids long. V lost 2 bases, J lost 8 bases, and 13 bases lay in between. The CDR3 loop reads CASSFGILGGYTF. The CDR3 DNA reads as TGTGCCAGCAGCTTTGGGATACTGGGGGGCTACACCTTC.

This clone was observed once. The chain carries TRBV6-1 and TRBJ2-1, with TRBD1 identical over 9 bases. This CDR3 comprises 15 residues. The germline V gene encodes CDR1 MNHNS and CDR2 SASEGT. The J segment lost 7 bases and the V segment lost 7 bases, leaving 11 bases of the junction unmatched. CDR3 DNA sequence: TGTGCCAGCACCTCCCCCGGACAGGGGAGGAATGAGCAGTTCTTC. Its protein product is CASTSPGQGRNEQFF.

The chain has TRBV5-1 and TRBJ1-2; perhaps TRBD1 as D (5 bases). V lost 0 bases and J 4 bases, leaving 10 bases between the germline ends. The CDR3 spans 14 residues. Germline assignment: CDR1 SGHRS and CDR2 YFSETQ. The CDR3 nucleotides read TGCGCCAGCAGCTTGGAGGGGCAGGGCTATGGCTACACCTTC. The encoded protein is CASSLEGQGYGYTF.

This chain uses TRBV5-3 with TRBJ1-4, with 8 bases matching TRBD1. TRBV5-3 is flagged as an ORF with uncertain function. This CDR3 contains 15 residues. J lost 8 bases, V lost 4 bases, and 10 bases had no gene match. CDR3 coding DNA: TGTGCCAGAAGCCGCCCGGGACAGGACCTCGAAAAACTGTTTTTT. This gives the protein CARSRPGQDLEKLFF.

This clone was counted between two and nine times. This sequence joins TRBV4-3 and TRBJ1-1; 7 nucleotides line up with TRBD1. Looked up from germline, CDR1 is LGHNA and CDR2 is YSLEER. The CDR3 has 13 residues. V shed 4 bases, J shed 4 bases, and the junction held 3 bases outside the gene matches. The DNA for the CDR3 is TGCGCCAGCAGCCTCGACAGGGCCACTGAAGCTTTCTTT. Its protein is CASSLDRATEAFF.

The rearrangement links TRBV7-9 to TRBJ1-2; D gene uncertain. The CDR3 covers 17 residues. Germline values: CDR1 SEHNR, CDR2 FQNEAQ (reference sequence). V was trimmed by 8 bases and J by 0 bases, leaving 22 bases between them. DNA for the CDR3: TGTGCCAGCGGGATAAGTGGTGAGGCCACAGCTAACTATGGCTACACCTTC. Amino acids: CASGISGEATANYGYTF.

This chain joins TRBV6-5 and TRBJ1-2, with D possibly TRBD1 on 5 matching bases. V lost 6 bases and J 4 bases, leaving 9 bases between the germline ends. The CDR3 is 12 amino acids. CDR1 is MNHEY, CDR2 SVGAGI, per germline. As DNA, the CDR3 is TGTGCCAGCAGGGAGACAGCCTATGGCTACACCTTC. Protein sequence: CASRETAYGYTF.

This chain uses TRBV7-8 with TRBJ1-4, with D possibly being TRBD1 (5 bases). This CDR3 comprises 14 residues. Germline CDR1 is SGHVS and CDR2 is FQNEAQ. V lost 5 bases and J 7 bases, leaving 14 bases between the germline ends. The CDR3, as DNA: TGTGCCAGCAGCGGCGACACCACAGGTGAAAAACTGTTTTTT. Translation gives CASSGDTTGEKLFF.

This CDR3 is CASSQTGSSYNEQFF. The CDR3 DNA is TGTGCCAGCAGTCAGACAGGGAGCTCCTACAATGAGCAGTTCTTC. This rearrangement joins TRBV7-7 to TRBJ2-1; 7 nucleotides match TRBD1. The CDR3 totals 15 residues. Germline V gene sequence: CDR1 SSHAT, CDR2 FNYEAQ (reference sequence). V gave up 6 bases and J gave up 0 bases; unmatched junction bases: 5.

The V call is TRBV12-5, the J call TRBJ2-1, with TRBD1 matching 7 bases. Per the germline V gene, CDR1 is LGHNT and CDR2 is FRNRAP. The CDR3 contains 15 residues. J was trimmed by 0 bases and V by 6 bases; bases with no gene match: 5. CDR3 sequence reads: CASGQGGTSYNEQFF. The CDR3 DNA sequence: TGTGCTAGTGGCCAAGGGGGCACCTCCTACAATGAGCAGTTCTTC.

The CDR3 reads CASSPPWLAGGGDTQYF. Here the CDR3 DNA reads TGTGCCAGCTCACCACCGTGGCTAGCGGGAGGAGGAGATACGCAGTATTTT. The chain joins TRBV18 to TRBJ2-3, with 11 bases identical to TRBD2. The length of the CDR3 is 17 residues. J gave up 5 bases and V 0 bases, and 7 bases lay outside the gene matches. Germline V gene lookup returns CDR1 KGHSH and CDR2 LQKENI.

The rearrangement uses TRBV20-1 and TRBJ2-5; D remains ambiguous. This CDR3 is built from 11 residues. Trimming took 3 bases from V and 4 from J, leaving 6 bases between them. Germline CDR1 and CDR2: DFQATT and SNEGSKA (reference sequence). CDR3 loop: CSASGGETQYF. As DNA, the CDR3 is TGCAGTGCTAGTGGTGGAGAGACCCAGTACTTC.

This clone was recorded once. The chain recombines TRBV28 with TRBJ2-4, with 11 bases fitting TRBD2. The CDR3 sequence is 16 residues long. V was pared by 6 bases and J by 8 bases, with 12 bases of the junction left unmatched. Germline V CDR1 and CDR2: MDHEN, SYDVKM. The CDR3 nucleotides read TGTGCCAGCAGGTCTCCGACTAGCGGGACAGTAGACATTCAGTACTTC. Its translation is CASRSPTSGTVDIQYF.

J is TRBJ2-7 and V is TRBV6-1; D could derive from TRBD1 or TRBD2 (6 bases each). Trimming removed 7 bases from V and 5 bases from J, with 15 bases in between. Germline values: CDR1 MNHNS, CDR2 SASEGT. There are 13 residues in the CDR3. The DNA for the CDR3 is TGTGCCAGCATCACAAGAGGGGGGCACGAGCAGTACTTC. Translating gives CASITRGGHEQYF.

The chain recombines TRBV5-1 with TRBJ1-1, with TRBD1 as a possible D gene (5 bases). Trimming took 1 base from V and 6 from J, leaving 19 bases between them. Germline CDR1 SGHRS, CDR2 YFSETQ. The CDR3 is 16 amino acids. This chain's CDR3 is CASSLIPGPAGAEAFF. For the CDR3, the DNA is TGCGCCAGCAGCTTGATCCCGGGTCCCGCGGGGGCTGAAGCTTTCTTT.

This chain connects TRBV28 to TRBJ2-3; D might be TRBD1 (5 bases). CDR1 and CDR2 (germline): MDHEN, SYDVKM. V dropped 6 bases and J dropped 3 bases, with 10 bases sitting between them. The CDR3 is 13 residues long. The chain's CDR3 is CASSTTVTDTQYF. In nucleotides, the CDR3 is TGTGCCAGCAGCACGACAGTTACAGATACGCAGTATTTT.

The chain combines TRBV11-2 with TRBJ1-1, with 7 bases that match TRBD1. Looked up from germline, CDR1 is SGHAT and CDR2 is FQNNGV. V was pared by 2 bases and J by 3 bases, with 3 bases of the junction left unmatched. There are 14 residues in the CDR3. The CDR3 DNA reads TGTGCCAGCAGCTTACAGGGGGAATACACTGAAGCTTTCTTT. This gives the protein CASSLQGEYTEAFF.

The V gene is TRBV4-2, the J gene TRBJ2-2; tentative D call: TRBD1 (6 bases). The CDR3 consists of 17 residues. Germline CDR1 reads LGHNA; CDR2 reads YNFKEQ. V was cut by 3 bases and J by 1 base, with 15 bases left in between. The CDR3 protein is CASSHRTTGKNTGELFF. CDR3 sequence (DNA): TGTGCCAGCAGCCATCGGACGACAGGAAAGAACACCGGGGAGCTGTTTTTT.